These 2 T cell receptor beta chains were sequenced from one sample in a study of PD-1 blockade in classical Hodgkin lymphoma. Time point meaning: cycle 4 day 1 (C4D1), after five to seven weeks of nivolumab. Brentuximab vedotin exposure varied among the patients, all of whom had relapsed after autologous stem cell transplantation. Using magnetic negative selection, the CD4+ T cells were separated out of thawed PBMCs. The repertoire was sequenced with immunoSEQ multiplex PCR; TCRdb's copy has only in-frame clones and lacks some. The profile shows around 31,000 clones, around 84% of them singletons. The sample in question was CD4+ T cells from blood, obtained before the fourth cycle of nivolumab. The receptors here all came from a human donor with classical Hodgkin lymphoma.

The CDR3 sequence: CAWSVLRQALDGGYTF. For the CDR3, the DNA is TGTGCCTGGAGTGTACTGAGACAGGCCCTGGACGGGGGCTACACCTTC. The chain links TRBV30 to TRBJ1-2, with D maybe TRBD1 (6 bases). Germline V lookup: CDR1 GTSNPN, CDR2 SVGIG (reference sequence). Deletions cut 0 bases from V and 8 bases from J, with 22 bases between. There are 16 residues in the CDR3.

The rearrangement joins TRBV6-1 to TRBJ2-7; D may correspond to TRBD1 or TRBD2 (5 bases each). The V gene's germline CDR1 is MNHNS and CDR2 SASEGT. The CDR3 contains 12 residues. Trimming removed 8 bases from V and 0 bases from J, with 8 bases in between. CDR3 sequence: CASRDGSYEQYF. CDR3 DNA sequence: TGTGCCAGCCGGGACGGCTCCTACGAGCAGTACTTC.